These 10 T cell receptor beta chains originate from one sample sequenced in a study of cytomegalovirus exposure and HLA in healthy donors. PCR employed 60 Vbeta and 13 Jbeta primers. This table comes from immunoSEQ multiplex PCR, and its TCRdb copy is limited to in-frame clones, with some not included. The table records roughly 100,000 clones, over 70% of them present only once. Sequencing was carried out using PBMCs. All receptors come from a middle-aged woman in good health and CMV-seropositive.

The chain combines TRBV18 with TRBJ2-5; 10 positions agree with TRBD2. The CDR3 length is 16 residues. The germline CDR1 and CDR2 sequences are KGHSH and LQKENI. V dropped 2 bases and J dropped 5; count of bases not matched to a gene: 8. CDR3 bases: TGTGCCAGCTCACCAGAATGGCTAGCGGGAGACGAGACCCAGTACTTC. Its protein is CASSPEWLAGDETQYF.

This clone was detected a few times. The V call is TRBV5-1, the J call TRBJ1-1, with 7 bases identical to TRBD1. There are 16 residues in the CDR3. V shed 4 bases and J 3 bases; nucleotides not matched to a gene: 12. CDR1 and CDR2 (germline): SGHRS, YFSETQ. The CDR3 nucleotides read TGCGCCAGCAGCGCGGGGGGCAGGGGGTTTTACACTGAAGCTTTCTTT. It is translated as CASSAGGRGFYTEAFF.

This chain links TRBV7-8 with TRBJ2-1; 9 nucleotides align to TRBD2. CDR3 length equals 15 residues. J was trimmed by 2 bases and V by 4 bases; bases with no gene match: 3. Germline V lookup: CDR1 SGHVS, CDR2 FQNEAQ. CDR3 amino acids: CASSSRLAAYNEQFF. CDR3 nucleotides: TGTGCCAGCAGCTCCCGACTAGCGGCCTACAATGAGCAGTTCTTC.

This rearrangement joins TRBV9 to TRBJ2-1; D is possibly TRBD2 (6 bases). Per germline, CDR1 SGDLS and CDR2 YYNGEE. V dropped 4 bases and J dropped 6 bases, with 14 bases sitting between them. The length of the CDR3 is 14 residues. CDR3 in amino acids: CASSPWDWGNEQFF. The CDR3 coding sequence is TGTGCCAGCAGCCCCTGGGACTGGGGCAATGAGCAGTTCTTC.

The CDR3 is CASSSLLRGSSSGNTIYF. The CDR3 region has the DNA TGTGCCAGCAGCTCCCTTCTTCGGGGGAGTAGCTCTGGAAACACCATATATTTT. The V call is TRBV5-6, the J call TRBJ1-3; tentative D call: TRBD1 (5 bases). The CDR3 is 18 amino acids. Germline V gives CDR1 SGHDT, CDR2 YYEEEE. The V gene lost 3 bases and the J gene lost 0 bases, with 19 bases spanning the gap.

A single count supports this clone. CDR3: CASSRGQLPEQYF. DNA for the CDR3: TGTGCCAGCAGCAGAGGACAGCTACCCGAGCAGTACTTC. The V call is TRBV6-1, the J call TRBJ2-7, with a possible D match to TRBD1 (6 bases). Germline V lookup: CDR1 MNHNS, CDR2 SASEGT. This CDR3 region has 13 residues. V was clipped by 6 bases and J by 6 bases, with 15 bases between them.

The J gene is TRBJ2-3, the V gene TRBV5-1; D is ambiguous. CDR1 is SGHRS, CDR2 YFSETQ, per germline. V was shortened by 0 bases and J by 6 bases, with 11 bases between the two germline ends. CDR3 size: 14 residues. The CDR3: CASSLAGKVDTQYF. The CDR3 nucleotides are TGCGCCAGCAGCTTGGCAGGCAAGGTGGATACGCAGTATTTT.

This clone is a singleton in its sample. V gene TRBV28 combines with J gene TRBJ2-7; 13 positions agree with TRBD2. Trimming removed 6 bases from V and 3 bases from J; junction bases left unmatched: 2. The CDR3 covers 14 residues. Germline CDR1 is MDHEN and CDR2 is SYDVKM. The CDR3 bases are TGTGCCAGCAGGAGACTAGCGGGGGGCTACGAGCAGTACTTC. Its protein is CASRRLAGGYEQYF.

J is TRBJ2-7 and V is TRBV28; D not resolved. In germline, CDR1 is MDHEN, CDR2 SYDVKM. The CDR3 extends over 15 amino acids. Trimming cost V 3 bases and J 0 bases, with 12 bases left between them. The CDR3 here is CASSFVGAFSYEQYF. In DNA, the CDR3 is TGTGCCAGCAGTTTCGTCGGAGCCTTCTCCTACGAGCAGTACTTC.

The CDR3 loop is CAISGAGEWEAFF. CDR3 DNA: TGTGCCATCAGTGGGGCAGGGGAATGGGAAGCTTTCTTT. The chain uses TRBV10-3 and TRBJ1-1, with D tentatively TRBD1 (6 bases). The CDR3 sequence is 13 residues long. V was shortened by 4 bases and J by 8 bases, with 14 bases between the two germline ends. CDR1 is ENHRY, CDR2 SYGVKD, per germline.